In this sample, the clone carrying this TCR beta chain turned up many times. Its target is not known. This CDR3 is 15 amino acids long. Trimming removed 4 bases at V and 4 bases at J, with 14 bases between. CDR1 and CDR2 from the germline V gene are SQVTM and ANQGSEA. The record originates from a study of metastatic and nonmetastatic thyroid tumors. General study findings and limits: Patients with malignant thyroid tumors reportedly had significantly higher TCR beta diversity than those with benign nodules, in blood and tumor.

Under the authors' procedure: A classifier for distant metastasis in papillary thyroid cancer was constructed using CDR3 differences observed across clinicopathological groups. TCRdb re-called clones via MiXCR from the PCR reads. In this record, the V and J calls reflect TCRdb's handling and not the investigators' own analysis. This sample has more than 15,000 clones, with around a quarter found just once. Thyroid surgery was preceded by no treatment in any patient. The chain employs TRBV29-1 and TRBJ2-6; D is perhaps TRBD1 or TRBD2 (5 bases each). The TCR originated in a female donor with papillary thyroid cancer or a benign thyroid nodule (not recorded which). Some clones in this sample may be carry-over from other donors' samples. Sequenced: blood. In DNA form, the CDR3 reads TGCAGCGTTGGCCCGTCAGGGAGAGGGGCCAACGTCCTGACTTTC. It yields the protein CSVGPSGRGANVLTF.